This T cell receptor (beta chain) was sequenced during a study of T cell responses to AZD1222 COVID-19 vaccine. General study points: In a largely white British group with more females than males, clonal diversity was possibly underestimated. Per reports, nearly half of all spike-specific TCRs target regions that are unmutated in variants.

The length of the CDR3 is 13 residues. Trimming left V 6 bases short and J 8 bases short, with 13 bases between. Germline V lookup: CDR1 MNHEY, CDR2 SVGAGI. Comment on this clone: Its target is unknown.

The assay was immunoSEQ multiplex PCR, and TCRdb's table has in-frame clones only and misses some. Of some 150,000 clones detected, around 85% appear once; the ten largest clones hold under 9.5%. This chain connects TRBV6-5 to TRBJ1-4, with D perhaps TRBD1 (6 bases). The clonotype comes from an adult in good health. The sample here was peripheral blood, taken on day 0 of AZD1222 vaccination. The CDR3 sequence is CASRPPGHEKLFF. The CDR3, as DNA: TGTGCCAGCAGACCTCCGGGACACGAAAAACTGTTTTTT.